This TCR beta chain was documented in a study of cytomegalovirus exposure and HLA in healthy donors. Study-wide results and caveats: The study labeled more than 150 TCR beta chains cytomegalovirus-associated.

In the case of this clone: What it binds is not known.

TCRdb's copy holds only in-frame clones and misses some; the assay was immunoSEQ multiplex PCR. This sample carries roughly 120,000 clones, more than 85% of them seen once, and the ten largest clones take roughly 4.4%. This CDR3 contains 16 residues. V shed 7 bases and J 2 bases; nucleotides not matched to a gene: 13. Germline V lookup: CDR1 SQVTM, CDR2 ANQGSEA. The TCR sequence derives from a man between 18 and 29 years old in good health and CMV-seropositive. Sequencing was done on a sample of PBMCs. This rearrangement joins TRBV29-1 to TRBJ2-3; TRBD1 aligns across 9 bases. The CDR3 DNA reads TGCAGCGCTGGGGATATAGGGGACAGGGCCACAGATACGCAGTATTTT. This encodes CSAGDIGDRATDTQYF.